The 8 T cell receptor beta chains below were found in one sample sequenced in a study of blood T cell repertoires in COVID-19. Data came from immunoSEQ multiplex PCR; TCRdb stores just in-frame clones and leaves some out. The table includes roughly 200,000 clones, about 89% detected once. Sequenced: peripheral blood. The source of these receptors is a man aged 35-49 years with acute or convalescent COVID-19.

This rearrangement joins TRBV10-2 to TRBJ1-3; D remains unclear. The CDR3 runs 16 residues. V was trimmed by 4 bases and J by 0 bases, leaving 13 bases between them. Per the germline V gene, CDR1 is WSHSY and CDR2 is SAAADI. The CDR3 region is CASSGMEGPSGNTIYF. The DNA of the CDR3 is TGCGCCAGCAGTGGGATGGAGGGCCCCTCTGGAAACACCATATATTTT.

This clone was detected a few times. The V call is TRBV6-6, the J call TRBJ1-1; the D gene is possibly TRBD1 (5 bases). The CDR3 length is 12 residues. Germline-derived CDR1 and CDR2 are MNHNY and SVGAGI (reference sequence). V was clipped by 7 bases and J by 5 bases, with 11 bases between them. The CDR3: CASTSQGTEAFF. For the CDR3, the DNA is TGTGCCAGCACCAGTCAGGGAACTGAAGCTTTCTTT.

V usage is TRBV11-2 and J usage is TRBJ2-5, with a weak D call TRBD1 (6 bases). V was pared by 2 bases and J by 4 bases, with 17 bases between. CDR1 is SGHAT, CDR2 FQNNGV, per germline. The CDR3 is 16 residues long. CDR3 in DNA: TGTGCCAGCAGCTTATCTACAGGGAAATCCGTAGAGACCCAGTACTTC. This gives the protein CASSLSTGKSVETQYF.

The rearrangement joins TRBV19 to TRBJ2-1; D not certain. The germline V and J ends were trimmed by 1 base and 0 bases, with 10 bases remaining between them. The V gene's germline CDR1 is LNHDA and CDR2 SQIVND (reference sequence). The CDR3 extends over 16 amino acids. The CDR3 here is CASSIVDTPSYNEQFF. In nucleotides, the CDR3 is TGTGCCAGTAGTATAGTAGACACACCCTCCTACAATGAGCAGTTCTTC.

CDR3 sequence: CASSLSGLSNQPQHF. CDR3 nucleotide sequence: TGTGCCAGCAGCTTGTCGGGACTTAGCAATCAGCCCCAGCATTTT. The chain couples TRBV5-5 to TRBJ1-5; D might be TRBD1 (5 bases). Germline V CDR1 and CDR2: SGHKS, YYEKEE (reference sequence). This CDR3 is 15 amino acids long. V lost 1 base and J 0 bases, leaving 8 bases between the germline ends.

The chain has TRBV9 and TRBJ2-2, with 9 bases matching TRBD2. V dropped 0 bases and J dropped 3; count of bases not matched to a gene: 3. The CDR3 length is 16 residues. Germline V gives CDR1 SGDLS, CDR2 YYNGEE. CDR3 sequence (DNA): TGTGCCAGCAGCGTAGACGGGACTAGCTACACCGGGGAGCTGTTTTTT. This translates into CASSVDGTSYTGELFF.

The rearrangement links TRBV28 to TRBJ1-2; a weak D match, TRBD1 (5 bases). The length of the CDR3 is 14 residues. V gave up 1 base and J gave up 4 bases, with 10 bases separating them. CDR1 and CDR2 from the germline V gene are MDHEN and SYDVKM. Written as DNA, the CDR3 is TGTGCCAGCAGTTTATCCGGGGGAGGCTATGGCTACACCTTC. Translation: CASSLSGGGYGYTF.

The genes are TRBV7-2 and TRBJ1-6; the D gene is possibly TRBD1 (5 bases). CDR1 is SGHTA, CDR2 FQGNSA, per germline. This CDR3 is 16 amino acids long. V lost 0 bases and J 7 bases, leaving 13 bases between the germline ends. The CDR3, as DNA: TGTGCCAGCAGCTTAGCCTGGAGCGGGGGGAATTCACCCCTCCACTTT. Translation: CASSLAWSGGNSPLHF.